Listed here are 10 T cell receptor beta chains from one sample, sequenced in a study of T-cell reconstitution after alpha-beta-depleted transplantation in children. The TCRbeta library incorporated unique molecular identifiers. From the PCR reads, TCRdb called clonotypes with MiXCR, one entry per CDR3 protein. The sample yields a few hundred thousand distinct CDR3 sequences, approximately 13% seen once. The specimen was PBMCs, mostly from graft donor cells, collected 360 days after TCRalphabeta/CD19-depleted stem cell transplant. These receptors originate from a male patient younger than 18 who had a stem cell transplant for acute myeloid leukemia, so the T cells may come from the graft donor.

This clonotype appeared many times. The gene calls are TRBV20-1 and TRBJ2-7, with D hard to call. CDR1 and CDR2 from the germline V gene are DFQATT and SNEGSKA (reference sequence). Trimming removed 3 bases from V and 1 base from J, with 13 bases in between. CDR3 length: 14 residues. This CDR3 is CSASPQQFSYEQYF. In nucleotides, the CDR3 is TGCAGTGCTAGCCCCCAACAGTTTTCCTACGAGCAGTACTTC.

This clonotype was counted many times. The rearrangement joins TRBV3-1 to TRBJ2-7; no definite D call. Trimming removed 2 bases at V and 1 base at J, with 12 bases between. Germline CDR1 and CDR2: LGHDT and YNNKEL (reference sequence). CDR3 length: 15 residues. The CDR3 nucleotides read TGTGCCAGCAGCCAACAACAGATTGCTTCCTACGAGCAGTACTTC. Residues: CASSQQQIASYEQYF.

This clonotype was counted at least ten times. The chain combines TRBV5-1 with TRBJ1-2; the D gene is possibly TRBD1 (6 bases). V was pared by 4 bases and J by 6 bases, with 19 bases between. The CDR3 contains 15 residues. Germline lookup yields CDR1 SGHRS and CDR2 YFSETQ. The CDR3 coding sequence is TGCGCCAGCAGCGGAGAGGGGGTACGGACTAATGGCTACACCTTC. Its protein is CASSGEGVRTNGYTF.

The sample holds many counts of this clonotype. The chain combines TRBV29-1 with TRBJ1-4; D unresolved. CDR3 length equals 12 residues. CDR1 is SQVTM, CDR2 ANQGSEA, per germline. V gave up 4 bases and J gave up 7 bases, with 10 bases separating them. The CDR3 sequence is CSVVGVGEKLFF. The CDR3 DNA sequence: TGCAGCGTTGTGGGAGTTGGTGAAAAACTGTTTTTT.

This chain's CDR3 is CASSLFGLARAGELFF. DNA of the CDR3: TGTGCCAGCAGTTTATTCGGACTAGCAAGAGCCGGGGAGCTGTTTTTT. The chain carries TRBV28 and TRBJ2-2, with 8 positions matching TRBD2. Germline loops: CDR1 MDHEN, CDR2 SYDVKM. This CDR3 is 16 amino acids long. V was pared by 1 base and J by 6 bases, with 7 bases of the junction left unmatched.

This clonotype was counted at least ten times. The chain has TRBV7-9 and TRBJ2-3; D remains unclear. V lost 2 bases and J 4 bases, leaving 7 bases between the germline ends. CDR3 length: 13 amino acids. In germline, CDR1 is SEHNR, CDR2 FQNEAQ (reference sequence). CDR3 in DNA: TGTGCCAGCAGCTTAATGGGATCAGATACGCAGTATTTT. This gives the protein CASSLMGSDTQYF.

This chain joins TRBV7-2 and TRBJ2-7, with unresolved D. Trimming took 3 bases from V and 6 from J, leaving 21 bases between them. The CDR3 consists of 16 residues. Germline V gene data show CDR1 as SGHTA and CDR2 as FQGNSA. CDR3 amino acids: CASSFATPLGRVEQYF. CDR3 in DNA: TGTGCCAGCAGCTTCGCGACCCCGCTAGGTCGGGTCGAGCAGTACTTC.

The chain has TRBV29-1 and TRBJ2-5, with no clear D. Germline assignment: CDR1 SQVTM and CDR2 ANQGSEA. This CDR3 is 9 amino acids long. Deletions cut 2 bases from V and 8 bases from J, with 3 bases between. CDR3 bases: TGCAGCGTTGAACCTACCCAGTACTTC. As protein: CSVEPTQYF.

The table lists this clonotype with a few counts. The chain employs TRBV5-6 and TRBJ2-6; D unclear. V gave up 0 bases and J gave up 0 bases, with 7 bases separating them. The CDR3 has 16 residues. Germline V gives CDR1 SGHDT, CDR2 YYEEEE. The CDR3 is CASSLVRTSGANVLTF. The CDR3, as DNA: TGTGCCAGCAGCTTGGTCAGAACCTCTGGGGCCAACGTCCTGACTTTC.

This clonotype was observed a handful of times. The V and J genes are TRBV27 and TRBJ2-6; D remains ambiguous. The length of the CDR3 is 14 residues. V shed 7 bases and J shed 0 bases, with 7 bases lying between them. CDR1 and CDR2 from the germline V gene are MNHEY and SMNVEV (reference sequence). The CDR3 sequence: CASMETSGANVLTF. In nucleotides, the CDR3 is TGTGCCAGCATGGAGACCTCTGGGGCCAACGTCCTGACTTTC.